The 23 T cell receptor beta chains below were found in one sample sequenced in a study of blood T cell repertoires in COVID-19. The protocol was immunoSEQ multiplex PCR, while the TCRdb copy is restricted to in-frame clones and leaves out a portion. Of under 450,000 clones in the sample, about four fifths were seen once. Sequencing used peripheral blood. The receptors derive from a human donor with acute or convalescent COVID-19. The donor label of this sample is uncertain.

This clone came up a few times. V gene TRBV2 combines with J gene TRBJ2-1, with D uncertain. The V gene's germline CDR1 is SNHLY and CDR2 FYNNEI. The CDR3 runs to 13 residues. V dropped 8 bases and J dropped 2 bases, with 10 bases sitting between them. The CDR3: CASRVTAYNEQFF. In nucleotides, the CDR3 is TGTGCCAGCCGTGTTACGGCCTACAATGAGCAGTTCTTC. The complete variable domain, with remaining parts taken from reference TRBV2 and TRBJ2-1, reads EPEVTQTPSHQVTQMGQEVILRCVPISNHLYFYWYRQILGQKVEFLVSFYNNEISEKSEIFDDQFSVERPDGSNFTLKIRSTKLEDSAMYFCASRVTAYNEQFFGPGTRLTVL.

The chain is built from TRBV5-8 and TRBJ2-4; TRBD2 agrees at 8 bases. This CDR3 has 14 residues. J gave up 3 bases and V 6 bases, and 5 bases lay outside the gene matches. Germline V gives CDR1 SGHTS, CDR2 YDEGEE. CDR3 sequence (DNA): TGTGCCAGCAACATACTAGCGGTCAAAAACATTCAGTACTTC. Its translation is CASNILAVKNIQYF.

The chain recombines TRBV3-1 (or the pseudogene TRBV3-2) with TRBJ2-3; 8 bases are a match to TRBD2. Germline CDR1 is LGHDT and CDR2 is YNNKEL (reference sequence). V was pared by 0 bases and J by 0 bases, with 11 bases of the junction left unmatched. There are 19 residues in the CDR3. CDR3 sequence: CASSQDHVSGAPSTDTQYF. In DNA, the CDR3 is TGTGCCAGCAGCCAAGATCATGTTAGCGGGGCCCCTAGCACAGATACGCAGTATTTT.

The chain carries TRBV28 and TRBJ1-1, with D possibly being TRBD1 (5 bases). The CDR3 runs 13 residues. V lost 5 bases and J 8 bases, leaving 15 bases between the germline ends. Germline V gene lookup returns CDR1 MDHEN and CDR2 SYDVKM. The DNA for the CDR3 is TGTGCCAGCAGTCCGGGACTTTGGGGCGAAGCTTTCTTT. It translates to CASSPGLWGEAFF.

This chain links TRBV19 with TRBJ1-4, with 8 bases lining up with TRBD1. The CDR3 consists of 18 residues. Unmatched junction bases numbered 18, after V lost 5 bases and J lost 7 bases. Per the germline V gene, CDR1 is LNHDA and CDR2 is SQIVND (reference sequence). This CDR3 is CASSSPTQGARVGEKLFF. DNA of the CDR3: TGTGCCAGTAGTTCCCCGACCCAGGGGGCGCGAGTCGGTGAAAAACTGTTTTTT.

The CDR3 reads CASSSGTRGSNQPQHF. The CDR3 nucleotides read TGTGCCAGCAGTTCTGGGACCAGGGGAAGCAATCAGCCCCAGCATTTT. The chain couples TRBV27 to TRBJ1-5; perhaps TRBD1 as D (6 bases). Germline lookup yields CDR1 MNHEY and CDR2 SMNVEV (reference sequence). Deletions cut 4 bases from V and 1 base from J, with 14 bases between. The CDR3 has 16 amino acids.

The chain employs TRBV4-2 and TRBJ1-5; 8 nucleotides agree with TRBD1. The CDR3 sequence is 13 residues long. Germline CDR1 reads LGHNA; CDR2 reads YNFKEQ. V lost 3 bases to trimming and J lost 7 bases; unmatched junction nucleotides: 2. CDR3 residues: CASSQDRAQPQHF. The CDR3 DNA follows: TGTGCCAGCAGCCAGGACAGGGCACAGCCCCAGCATTTT.

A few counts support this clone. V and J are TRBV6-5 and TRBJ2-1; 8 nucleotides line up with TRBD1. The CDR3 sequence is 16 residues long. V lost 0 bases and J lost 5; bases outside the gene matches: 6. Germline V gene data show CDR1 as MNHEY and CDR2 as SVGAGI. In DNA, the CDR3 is TGTGCCAGCAGTTACTCTGGACAGGGTAACCACAATGAGCAGTTCTTC. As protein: CASSYSGQGNHNEQFF.

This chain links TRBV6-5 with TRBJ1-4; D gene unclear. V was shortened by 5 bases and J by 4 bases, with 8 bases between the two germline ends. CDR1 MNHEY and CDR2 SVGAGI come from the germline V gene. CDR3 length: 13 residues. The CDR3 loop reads CASSLTINEKLFF. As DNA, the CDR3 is TGTGCCAGCAGTCTTACAATTAATGAAAAACTGTTTTTT.

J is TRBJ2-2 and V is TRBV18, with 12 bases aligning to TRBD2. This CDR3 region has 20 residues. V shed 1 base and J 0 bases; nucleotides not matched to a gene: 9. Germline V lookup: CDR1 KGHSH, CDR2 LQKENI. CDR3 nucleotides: TGTGCCAGCTCACCACTTTGGAGGACTAGCGGGGTTCCGAACACCGGGGAGCTGTTTTTT. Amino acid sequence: CASSPLWRTSGVPNTGELFF.

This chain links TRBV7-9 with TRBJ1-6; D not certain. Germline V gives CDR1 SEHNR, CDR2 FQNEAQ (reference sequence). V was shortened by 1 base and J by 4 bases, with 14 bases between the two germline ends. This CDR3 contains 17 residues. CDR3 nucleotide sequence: TGTGCCAGCAGCTTAGTAGCCGCTCGAGATTATAATTCACCCCTCCACTTT. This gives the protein CASSLVAARDYNSPLHF. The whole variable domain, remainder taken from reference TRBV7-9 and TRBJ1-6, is DTGVSQNPRHKITKRGQNVTFRCDPISEHNRLYWYRQTLGQGPEFLTYFQNEAQLEKSRLLSDRFSAERPKGSFSTLEIQRTEQGDSAMYLCASSLVAARDYNSPLHFGNGTRLTVT.

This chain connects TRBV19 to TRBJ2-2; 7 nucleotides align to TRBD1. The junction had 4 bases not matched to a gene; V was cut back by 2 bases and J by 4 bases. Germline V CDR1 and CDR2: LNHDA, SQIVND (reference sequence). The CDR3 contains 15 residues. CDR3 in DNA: TGTGCCAGTAGTATACAGGGGGAAGTCACCGGGGAGCTGTTTTTT. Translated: CASSIQGEVTGELFF. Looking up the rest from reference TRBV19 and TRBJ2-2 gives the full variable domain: DGGITQSPKYLFRKEGQNVTLSCEQNLNHDAMYWYRQDPGQGLRLIYYSQIVNDFQKGDIAEGYSVSREKKESFPLTVTSAQKNPTAFYLCASSIQGEVTGELFFGEGSRLTVL.

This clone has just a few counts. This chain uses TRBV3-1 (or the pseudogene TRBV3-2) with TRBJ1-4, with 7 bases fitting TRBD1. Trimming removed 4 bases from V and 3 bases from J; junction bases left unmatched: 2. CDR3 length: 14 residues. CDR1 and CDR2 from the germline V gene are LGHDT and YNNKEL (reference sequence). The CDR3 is CASSRTGSNEKLFF. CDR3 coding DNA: TGTGCCAGCAGCCGGACAGGCTCTAATGAAAAACTGTTTTTT.

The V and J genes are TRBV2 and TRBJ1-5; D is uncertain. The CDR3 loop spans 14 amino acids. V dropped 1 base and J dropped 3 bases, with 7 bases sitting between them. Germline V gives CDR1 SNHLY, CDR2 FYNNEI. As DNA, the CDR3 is TGTGCCAGCAGTGAAGGGCAGGTCAATCAGCCCCAGCATTTT. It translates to CASSEGQVNQPQHF.

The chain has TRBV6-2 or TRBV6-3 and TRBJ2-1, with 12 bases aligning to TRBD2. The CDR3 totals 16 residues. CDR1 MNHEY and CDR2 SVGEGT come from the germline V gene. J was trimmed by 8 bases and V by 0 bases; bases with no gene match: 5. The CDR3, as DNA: TGTGCCAGCAGTTACTCGACTAGCGGGAGTCCGTATGAGCAGTTCTTC. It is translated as CASSYSTSGSPYEQFF.

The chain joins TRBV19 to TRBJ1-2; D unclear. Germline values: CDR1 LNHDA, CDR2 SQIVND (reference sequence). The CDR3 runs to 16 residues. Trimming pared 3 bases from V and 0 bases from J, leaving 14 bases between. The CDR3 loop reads CASSINIWASNYGYTF. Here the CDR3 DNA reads TGTGCCAGTAGTATTAATATCTGGGCCTCTAACTATGGCTACACCTTC.

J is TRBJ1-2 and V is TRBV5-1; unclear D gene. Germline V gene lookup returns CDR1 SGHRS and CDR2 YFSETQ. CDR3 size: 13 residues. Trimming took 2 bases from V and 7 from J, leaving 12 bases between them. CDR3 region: CASSFETYLGYTF. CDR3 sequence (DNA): TGCGCCAGCAGCTTCGAGACATACCTTGGCTACACCTTC.

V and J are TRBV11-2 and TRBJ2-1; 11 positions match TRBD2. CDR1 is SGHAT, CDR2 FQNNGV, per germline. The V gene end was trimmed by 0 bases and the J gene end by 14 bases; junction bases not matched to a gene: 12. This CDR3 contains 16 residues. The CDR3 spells CASSLDVGSGRALEFF. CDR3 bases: TGTGCCAGCAGCTTAGATGTAGGTAGCGGGAGGGCCCTGGAGTTCTTC.

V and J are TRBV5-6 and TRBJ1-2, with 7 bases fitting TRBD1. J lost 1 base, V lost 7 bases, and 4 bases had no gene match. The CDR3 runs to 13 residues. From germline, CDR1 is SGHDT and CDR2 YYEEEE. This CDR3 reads CASSTGDNYGYTF. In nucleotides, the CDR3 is TGTGCCAGCTCAACAGGGGATAACTATGGCTACACCTTC.

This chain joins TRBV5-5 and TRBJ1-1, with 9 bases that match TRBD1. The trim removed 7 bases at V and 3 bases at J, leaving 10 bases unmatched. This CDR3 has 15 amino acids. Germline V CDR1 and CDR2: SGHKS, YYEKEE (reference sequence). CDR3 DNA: TGTGCCAGCGGCACCGGGACAGGGTTTTACACTGAAGCTTTCTTT. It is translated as CASGTGTGFYTEAFF.

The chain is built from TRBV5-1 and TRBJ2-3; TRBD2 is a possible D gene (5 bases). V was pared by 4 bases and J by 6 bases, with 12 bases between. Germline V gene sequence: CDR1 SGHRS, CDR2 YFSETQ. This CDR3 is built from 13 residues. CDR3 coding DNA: TGCGCCAGCAGCAAGGGCGGCGGGGATACGCAGTATTTT. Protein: CASSKGGGDTQYF.

This CDR3 reads CASSLSAQGTADTQYF. As DNA, the CDR3 is TGCGCCAGCAGCTTGTCAGCCCAGGGGACCGCAGATACGCAGTATTTT. The rearrangement joins TRBV5-1 to TRBJ2-3, with a possible D match to TRBD1 (6 bases). Looked up from germline, CDR1 is SGHRS and CDR2 is YFSETQ. V was pared by 1 base and J by 4 bases, with 16 bases between. This CDR3 has 16 residues.

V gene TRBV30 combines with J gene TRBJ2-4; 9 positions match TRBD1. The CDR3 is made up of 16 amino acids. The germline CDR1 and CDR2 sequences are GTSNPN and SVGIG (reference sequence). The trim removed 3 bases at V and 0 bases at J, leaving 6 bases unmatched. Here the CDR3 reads CAWRRQGVGAKNIQYF. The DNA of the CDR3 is TGTGCCTGGAGGCGACAGGGGGTAGGAGCCAAAAACATTCAGTACTTC.